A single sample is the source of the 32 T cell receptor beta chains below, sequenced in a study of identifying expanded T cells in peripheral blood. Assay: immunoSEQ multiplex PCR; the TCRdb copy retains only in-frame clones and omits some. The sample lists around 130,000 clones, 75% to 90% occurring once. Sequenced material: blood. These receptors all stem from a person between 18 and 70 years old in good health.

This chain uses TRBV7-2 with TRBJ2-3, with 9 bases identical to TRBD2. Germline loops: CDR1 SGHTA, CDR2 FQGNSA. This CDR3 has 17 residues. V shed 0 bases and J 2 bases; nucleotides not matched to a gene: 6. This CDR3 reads CASSLAGVAGDTDTQYF. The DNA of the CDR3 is TGTGCCAGCAGCTTAGCCGGGGTAGCGGGGGACACAGATACGCAGTATTTT. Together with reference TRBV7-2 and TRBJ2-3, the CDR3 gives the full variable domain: GAGVSQSPSNKVTEKGKDVELRCDPISGHTALYWYRQSLGQGLEFLIYFQGNSAPDKSGLPSDRFSAERTGGSVSTLTIQRTQQEDSAVYLCASSLAGVAGDTDTQYFGPGTRLTVL.

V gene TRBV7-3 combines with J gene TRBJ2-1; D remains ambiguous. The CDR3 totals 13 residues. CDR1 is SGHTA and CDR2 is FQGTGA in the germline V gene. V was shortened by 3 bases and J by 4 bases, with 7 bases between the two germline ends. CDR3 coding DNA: TGTGCCAGCAGCTTGTCTGGGTACAATGAGCAGTTCTTC. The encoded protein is CASSLSGYNEQFF.

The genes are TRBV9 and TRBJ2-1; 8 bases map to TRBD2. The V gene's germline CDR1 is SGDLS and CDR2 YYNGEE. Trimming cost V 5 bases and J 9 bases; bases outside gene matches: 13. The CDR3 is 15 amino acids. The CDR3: CASSAPAAGVGEQFF. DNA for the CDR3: TGTGCCAGCAGTGCCCCTGCAGCGGGGGTCGGTGAGCAGTTCTTC.

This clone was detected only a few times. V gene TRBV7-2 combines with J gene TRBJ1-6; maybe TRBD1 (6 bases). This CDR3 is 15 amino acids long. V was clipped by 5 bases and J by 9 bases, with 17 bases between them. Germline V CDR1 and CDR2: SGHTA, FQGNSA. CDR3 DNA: TGTGCCAGCAGCCCAGACAGGACCCTCCGTTCACCCCTCCACTTT. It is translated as CASSPDRTLRSPLHF.

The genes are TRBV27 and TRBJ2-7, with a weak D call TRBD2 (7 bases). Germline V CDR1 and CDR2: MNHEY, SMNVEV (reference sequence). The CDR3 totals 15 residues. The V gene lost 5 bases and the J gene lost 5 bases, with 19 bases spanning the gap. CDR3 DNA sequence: TGTGCCAGCAGTGATCAGGGGAGGGTTTTTGACGAGCAGTACTTC. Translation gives CASSDQGRVFDEQYF.

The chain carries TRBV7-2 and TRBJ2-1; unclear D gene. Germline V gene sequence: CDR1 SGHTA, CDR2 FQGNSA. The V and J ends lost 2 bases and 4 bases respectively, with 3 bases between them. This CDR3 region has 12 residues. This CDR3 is CASSLFYNEQFF. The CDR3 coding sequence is TGTGCCAGCAGCTTATTTTACAATGAGCAGTTCTTC.

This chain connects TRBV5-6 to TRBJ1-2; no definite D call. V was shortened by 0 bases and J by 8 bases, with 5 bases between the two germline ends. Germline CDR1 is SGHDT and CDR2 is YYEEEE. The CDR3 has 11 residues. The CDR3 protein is CASSLDTGYTF. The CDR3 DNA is TGTGCCAGCAGCTTGGACACCGGCTACACCTTC. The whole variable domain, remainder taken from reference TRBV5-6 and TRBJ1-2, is DAGVTQSPTHLIKTRGQQVTLRCSPKSGHDTVSWYQQALGQGPQFIFQYYEEEERQRGNFPDRFSGHQFPNYSSELNVNALLLGDSALYLCASSLDTGYTFGSGTRLTVV.

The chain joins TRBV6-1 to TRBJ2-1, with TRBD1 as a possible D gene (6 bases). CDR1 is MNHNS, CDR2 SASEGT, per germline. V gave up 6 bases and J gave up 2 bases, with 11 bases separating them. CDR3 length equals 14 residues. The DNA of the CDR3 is TGTGCCAGCAGGAGACAGGCTGCCTACAATGAGCAGTTCTTC. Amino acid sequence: CASRRQAAYNEQFF.

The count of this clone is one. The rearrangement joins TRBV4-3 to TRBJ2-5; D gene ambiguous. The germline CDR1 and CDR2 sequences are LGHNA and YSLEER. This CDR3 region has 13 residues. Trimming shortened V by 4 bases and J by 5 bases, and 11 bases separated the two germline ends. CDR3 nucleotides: TGCGCCAGCAGCCGGGTGTTCGGTGAGACCCAGTACTTC. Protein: CASSRVFGETQYF.

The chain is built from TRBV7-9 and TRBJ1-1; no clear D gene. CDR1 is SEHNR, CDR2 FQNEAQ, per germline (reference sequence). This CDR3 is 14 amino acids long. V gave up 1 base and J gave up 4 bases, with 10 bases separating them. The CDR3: CASSLDVLGTEAFF. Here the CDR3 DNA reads TGTGCCAGCAGCTTAGACGTCCTGGGCACTGAAGCTTTCTTT.

The CDR3 nucleotides read TGTGCCAGCTCACCACCTGGGACAGGGCGAGTAAGTGAAGCTTTCTTT. Translation gives CASSPPGTGRVSEAFF. V gene TRBV18 combines with J gene TRBJ1-1, with 9 nucleotides matching TRBD1. The CDR3 totals 16 residues. J was trimmed by 7 bases and V by 0 bases; bases with no gene match: 9. Germline V gene sequence: CDR1 KGHSH, CDR2 LQKENI.

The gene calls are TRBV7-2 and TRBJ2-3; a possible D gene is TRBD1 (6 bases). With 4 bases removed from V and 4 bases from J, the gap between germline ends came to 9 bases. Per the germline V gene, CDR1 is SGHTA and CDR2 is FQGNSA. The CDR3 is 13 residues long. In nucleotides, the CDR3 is TGTGCCAGCAGCTCGGGGACATCAGATACGCAGTATTTT. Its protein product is CASSSGTSDTQYF.

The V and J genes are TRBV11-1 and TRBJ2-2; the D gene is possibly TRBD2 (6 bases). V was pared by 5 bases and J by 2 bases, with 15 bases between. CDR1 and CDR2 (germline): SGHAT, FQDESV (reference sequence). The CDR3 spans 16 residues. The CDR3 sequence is CASSPRGSGNTGELFF. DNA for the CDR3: TGTGCCAGCAGCCCCCGAGGTAGCGGCAACACCGGGGAGCTGTTTTTT.

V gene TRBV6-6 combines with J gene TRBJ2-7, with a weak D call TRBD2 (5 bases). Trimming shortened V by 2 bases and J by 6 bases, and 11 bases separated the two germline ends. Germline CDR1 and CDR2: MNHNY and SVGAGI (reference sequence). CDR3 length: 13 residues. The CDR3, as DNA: TGTGCCAGCAGTTACACCGGGGTTTCCGAGCAGTACTTC. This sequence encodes CASSYTGVSEQYF.

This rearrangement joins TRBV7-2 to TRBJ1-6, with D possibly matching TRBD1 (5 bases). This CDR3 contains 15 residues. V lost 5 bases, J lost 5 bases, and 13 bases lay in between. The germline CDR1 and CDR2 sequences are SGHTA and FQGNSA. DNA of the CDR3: TGTGCCAGCAGCCTCATGGGGGGTAATAATTCACCCCTCCACTTT. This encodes CASSLMGGNNSPLHF.

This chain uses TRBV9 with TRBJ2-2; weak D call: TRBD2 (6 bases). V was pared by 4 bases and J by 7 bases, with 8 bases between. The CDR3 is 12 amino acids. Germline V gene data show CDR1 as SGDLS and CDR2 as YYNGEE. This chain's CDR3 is CASSQTSGELFF. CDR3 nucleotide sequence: TGTGCCAGCAGCCAGACTAGCGGGGAGCTGTTTTTT.

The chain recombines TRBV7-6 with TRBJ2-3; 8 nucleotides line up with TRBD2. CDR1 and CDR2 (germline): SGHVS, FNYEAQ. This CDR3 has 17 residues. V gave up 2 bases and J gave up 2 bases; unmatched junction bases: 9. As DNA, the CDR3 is TGTGCCAGCAGCTTATCACCGAGCGGGGGAACCACAGATACGCAGTATTTT. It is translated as CASSLSPSGGTTDTQYF.

The CDR3 loop is CASSLELQGNYGYTF. In DNA form, the CDR3 reads TGTGCCAGCAGCTTGGAACTCCAGGGAAACTATGGCTACACCTTC. V and J are TRBV5-8 and TRBJ1-2, with a tentative D call TRBD1 (5 bases). Germline CDR1 and CDR2: SGHTS and YDEGEE. Trimming left V 0 bases short and J 2 bases short, with 11 bases between. The CDR3 contains 15 residues.

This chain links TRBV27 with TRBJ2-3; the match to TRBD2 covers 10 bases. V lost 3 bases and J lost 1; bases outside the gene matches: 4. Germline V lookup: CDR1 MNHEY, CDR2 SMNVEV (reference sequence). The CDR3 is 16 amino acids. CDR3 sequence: CASSFVLAGRTDTQYF. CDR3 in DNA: TGTGCCAGCAGTTTTGTACTAGCGGGACGCACAGATACGCAGTATTTT.

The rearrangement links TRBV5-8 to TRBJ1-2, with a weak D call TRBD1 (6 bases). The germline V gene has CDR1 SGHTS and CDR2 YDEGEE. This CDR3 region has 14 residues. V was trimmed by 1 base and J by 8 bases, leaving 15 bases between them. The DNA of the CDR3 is TGTGCCAGCAGCTTGCATTCAGGGGAGGAGGGCTACACCTTC. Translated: CASSLHSGEEGYTF.

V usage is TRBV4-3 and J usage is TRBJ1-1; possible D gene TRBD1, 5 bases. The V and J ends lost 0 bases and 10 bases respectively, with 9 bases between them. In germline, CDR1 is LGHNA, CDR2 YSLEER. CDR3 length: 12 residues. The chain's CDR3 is CASSQDQGTAFF. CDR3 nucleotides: TGCGCCAGCAGCCAAGATCAGGGTACAGCTTTCTTT.

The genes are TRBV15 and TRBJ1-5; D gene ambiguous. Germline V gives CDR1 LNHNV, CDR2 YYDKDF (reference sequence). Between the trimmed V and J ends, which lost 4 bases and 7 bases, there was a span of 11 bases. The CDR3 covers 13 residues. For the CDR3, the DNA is TGTGCCACCAGCATTCTCCAATGGCAGCCCCAGCATTTT. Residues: CATSILQWQPQHF.

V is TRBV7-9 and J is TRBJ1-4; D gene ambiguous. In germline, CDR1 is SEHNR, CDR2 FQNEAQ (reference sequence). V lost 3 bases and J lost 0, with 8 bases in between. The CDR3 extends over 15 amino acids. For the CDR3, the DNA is TGTGCCAGCAGCTTGCAGGATGCAACTAATGAAAAACTGTTTTTT. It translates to CASSLQDATNEKLFF.

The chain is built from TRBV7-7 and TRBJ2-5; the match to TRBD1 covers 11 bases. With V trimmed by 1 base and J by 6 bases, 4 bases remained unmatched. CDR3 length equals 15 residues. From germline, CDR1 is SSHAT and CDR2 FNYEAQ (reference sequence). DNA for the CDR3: TGTGCCAGCAGCTTAGATGGACAGGGGGCGAAGACCCAGTACTTC. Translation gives CASSLDGQGAKTQYF. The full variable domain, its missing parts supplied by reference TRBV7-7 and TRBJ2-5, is GAGVSQSPRYKVTKRGQDVTLRCDPISSHATLYWYQQALGQGPEFLTYFNYEAQPDKSGLPSDRFSAERPEGSISTLTIQRTEQRDSAMYRCASSLDGQGAKTQYFGPGTRLLVL.

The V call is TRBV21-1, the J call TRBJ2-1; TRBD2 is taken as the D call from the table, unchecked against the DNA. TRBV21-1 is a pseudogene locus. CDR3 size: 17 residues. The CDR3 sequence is CASSKDGRARGFNEQFF. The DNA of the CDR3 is TGTGCCAGCAGCAAAGACGGGCGGGCGCGAGGGTTCAATGAGCAGTTCTTC.

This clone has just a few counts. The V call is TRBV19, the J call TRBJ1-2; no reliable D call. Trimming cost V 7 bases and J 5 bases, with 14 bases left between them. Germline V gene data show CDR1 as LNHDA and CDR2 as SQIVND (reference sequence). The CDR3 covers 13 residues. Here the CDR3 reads CASTVVGEYGYTF. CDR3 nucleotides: TGTGCCAGTACCGTAGTCGGGGAGTATGGCTACACCTTC.

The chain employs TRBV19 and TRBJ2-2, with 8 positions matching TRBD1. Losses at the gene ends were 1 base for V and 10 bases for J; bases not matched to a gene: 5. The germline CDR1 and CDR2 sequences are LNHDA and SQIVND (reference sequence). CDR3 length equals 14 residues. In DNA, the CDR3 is TGTGCCAGTAGTATAGGGCAGGGGGCGATGGAGCTGTTTTTT. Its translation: CASSIGQGAMELFF.

CDR3 sequence: CASSPHRARETQYF. The CDR3 region has the DNA TGTGCCAGCAGCCCCCACAGGGCACGGGAGACCCAGTACTTC. This sequence joins TRBV9 and TRBJ2-5; D may be TRBD1 (6 bases). Deletions cut 4 bases from V and 5 bases from J, with 15 bases between. Germline-derived CDR1 and CDR2 are SGDLS and YYNGEE. This CDR3 is 14 amino acids long.

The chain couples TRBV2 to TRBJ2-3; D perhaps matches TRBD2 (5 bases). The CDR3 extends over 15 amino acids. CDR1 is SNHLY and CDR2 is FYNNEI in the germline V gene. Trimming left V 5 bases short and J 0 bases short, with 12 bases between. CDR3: CASSFAGGSTDTQYF. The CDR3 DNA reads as TGTGCCAGCAGTTTCGCGGGCGGTAGCACAGATACGCAGTATTTT.

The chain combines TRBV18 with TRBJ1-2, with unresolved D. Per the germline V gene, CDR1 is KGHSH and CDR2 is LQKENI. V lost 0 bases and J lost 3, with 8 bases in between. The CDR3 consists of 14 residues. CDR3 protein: CASSPPTLDYGYTF. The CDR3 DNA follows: TGTGCCAGCTCACCACCAACGTTGGACTATGGCTACACCTTC.

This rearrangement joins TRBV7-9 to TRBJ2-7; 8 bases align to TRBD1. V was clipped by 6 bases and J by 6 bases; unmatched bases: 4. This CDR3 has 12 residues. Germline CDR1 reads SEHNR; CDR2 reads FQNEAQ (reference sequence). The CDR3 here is CASRFGQGEQYF. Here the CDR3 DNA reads TGTGCCAGCAGATTCGGACAGGGCGAGCAGTACTTC.

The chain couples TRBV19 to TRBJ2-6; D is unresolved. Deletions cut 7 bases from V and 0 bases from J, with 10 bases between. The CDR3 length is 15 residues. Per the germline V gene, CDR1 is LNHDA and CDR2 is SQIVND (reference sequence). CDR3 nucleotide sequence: TGTGCCAGTAACTTCCCGGGCTCTGGGGCCAACGTCCTGACTTTC. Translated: CASNFPGSGANVLTF.